This paragraph covers one TCR beta chain sequence. The data originate from a study of early stage breast cancer tumors. On the study more broadly: Of around 16 invasive breast tumors, about twelve were hormone receptor-positive, HER2-negative.

Assay used: immunoSEQ multiplex PCR; TCRdb lists only in-frame clones, some missing. The sample records 50,000 to 75,000 clones, more than 60% being singletons. The CDR3 loop spans 16 amino acids. V lost 5 bases and J 0 bases, leaving 15 bases between the germline ends. Germline-derived CDR1 and CDR2 are MGHDK and SYGVNS. Material: blood. This clonotype was sampled from a person aged 25 to 39 with breast cancer. This chain uses TRBV25-1 with TRBJ2-3; D assignment may be TRBD1 or TRBD2 (5 bases each). CDR3: CASSPWGWTSTDTQYF. CDR3 nucleotides: TGTGCCAGCAGTCCCTGGGGCTGGACTAGCACAGATACGCAGTATTTT.